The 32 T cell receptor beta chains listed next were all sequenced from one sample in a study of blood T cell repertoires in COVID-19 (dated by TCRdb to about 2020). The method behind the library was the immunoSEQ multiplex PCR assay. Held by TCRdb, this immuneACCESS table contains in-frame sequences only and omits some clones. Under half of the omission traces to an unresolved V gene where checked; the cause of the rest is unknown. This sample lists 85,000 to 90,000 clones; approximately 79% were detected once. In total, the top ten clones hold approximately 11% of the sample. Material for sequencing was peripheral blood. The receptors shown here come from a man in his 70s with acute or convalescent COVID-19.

The CDR3: CASSQVGAYYGYTF. The CDR3, as DNA: TGTGCCAGCAGCCAAGTTGGGGCTTACTATGGCTACACCTTC. J is TRBJ1-2 and V is TRBV3-1 (or the pseudogene TRBV3-2), with TRBD1 as a possible D gene (5 bases). CDR1 is LGHDT and CDR2 is YNNKEL in the germline V gene (reference sequence). CDR3 length: 14 residues. V was shortened by 1 base and J by 3 bases, with 9 bases between the two germline ends.

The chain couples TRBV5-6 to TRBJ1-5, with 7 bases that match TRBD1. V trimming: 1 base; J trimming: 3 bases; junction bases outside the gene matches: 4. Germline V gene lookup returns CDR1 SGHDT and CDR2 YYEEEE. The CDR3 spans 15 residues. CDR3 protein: CASSLTGVDNQPQHF. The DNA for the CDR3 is TGTGCCAGCAGCTTGACAGGGGTGGACAATCAGCCCCAGCATTTT.

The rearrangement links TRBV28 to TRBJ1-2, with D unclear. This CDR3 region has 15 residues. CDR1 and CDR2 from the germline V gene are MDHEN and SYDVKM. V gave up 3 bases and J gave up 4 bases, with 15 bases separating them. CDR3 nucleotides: TGTGCCAGCAGTTTGAAGCGAAGTTTCGGCTATGGCTACACCTTC. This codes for CASSLKRSFGYGYTF.

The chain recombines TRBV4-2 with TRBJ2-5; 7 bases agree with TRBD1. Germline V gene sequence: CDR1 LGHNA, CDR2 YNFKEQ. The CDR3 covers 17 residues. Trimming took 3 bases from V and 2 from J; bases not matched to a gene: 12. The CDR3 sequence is CASSQKDRASLQETQYF. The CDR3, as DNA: TGTGCCAGCAGCCAGAAAGACAGGGCGTCGCTACAAGAGACCCAGTACTTC.

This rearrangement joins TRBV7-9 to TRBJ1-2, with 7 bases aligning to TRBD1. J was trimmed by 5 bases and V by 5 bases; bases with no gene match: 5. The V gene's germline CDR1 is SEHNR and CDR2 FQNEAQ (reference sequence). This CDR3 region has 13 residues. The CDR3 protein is CASSVRDRYGYTF. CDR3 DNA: TGTGCCAGCAGCGTCCGGGACAGATATGGCTACACCTTC.

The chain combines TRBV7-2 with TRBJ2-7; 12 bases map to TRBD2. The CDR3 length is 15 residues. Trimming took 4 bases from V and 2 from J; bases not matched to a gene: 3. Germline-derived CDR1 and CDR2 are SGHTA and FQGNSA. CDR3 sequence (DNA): TGTGCCAGCAGCTGGACTAGCGGGGCTACCTACGAGCAGTACTTC. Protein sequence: CASSWTSGATYEQYF.

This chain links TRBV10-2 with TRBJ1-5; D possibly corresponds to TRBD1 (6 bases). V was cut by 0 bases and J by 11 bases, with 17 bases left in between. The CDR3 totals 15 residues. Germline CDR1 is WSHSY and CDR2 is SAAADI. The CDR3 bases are TGCGCCAGCAGTGAGTCACAGGGCGCATATCGGGCCCAGCATTTT. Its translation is CASSESQGAYRAQHF.

CDR3 residues: CASSLRTGGLFSGNTIYF. DNA of the CDR3: TGTGCCAGCAGCTTGAGGACAGGAGGCCTTTTCTCTGGAAACACCATATATTTT. The J gene is TRBJ1-3, the V gene TRBV5-5; 7 bases align to TRBD1. The CDR3 extends over 18 amino acids. Per germline, CDR1 SGHKS and CDR2 YYEKEE (reference sequence). V shed 1 base and J 0 bases; nucleotides not matched to a gene: 10.

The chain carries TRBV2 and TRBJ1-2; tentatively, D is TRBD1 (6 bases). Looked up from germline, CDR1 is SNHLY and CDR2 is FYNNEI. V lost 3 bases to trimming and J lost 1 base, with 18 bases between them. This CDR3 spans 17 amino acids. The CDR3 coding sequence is TGTGCCAGCAGTGAGGACAGCCCCACTTACTTTAACTATGGCTACACCTTC. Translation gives CASSEDSPTYFNYGYTF.

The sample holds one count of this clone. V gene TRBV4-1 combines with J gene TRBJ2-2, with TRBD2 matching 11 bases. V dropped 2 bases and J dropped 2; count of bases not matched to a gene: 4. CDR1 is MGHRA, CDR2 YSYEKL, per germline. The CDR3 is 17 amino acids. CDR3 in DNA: TGCGCCAGCAGCCAACTCCTAGCGGGGGGAAACACCGGGGAGCTGTTTTTT. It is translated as CASSQLLAGGNTGELFF.

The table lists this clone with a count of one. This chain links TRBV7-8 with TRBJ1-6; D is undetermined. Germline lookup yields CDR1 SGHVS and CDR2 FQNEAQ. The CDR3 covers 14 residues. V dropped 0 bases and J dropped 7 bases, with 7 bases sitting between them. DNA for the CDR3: TGTGCCAGCAGCTTAGCCCCGCTAAATTCACCCCTCCACTTT. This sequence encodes CASSLAPLNSPLHF.

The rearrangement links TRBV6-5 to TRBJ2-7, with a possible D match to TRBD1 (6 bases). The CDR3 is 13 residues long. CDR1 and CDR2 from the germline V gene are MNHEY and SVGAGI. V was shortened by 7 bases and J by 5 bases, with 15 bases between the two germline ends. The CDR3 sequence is CASIREGVHEQYF. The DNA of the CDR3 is TGTGCCAGCATAAGAGAGGGGGTCCACGAGCAGTACTTC.

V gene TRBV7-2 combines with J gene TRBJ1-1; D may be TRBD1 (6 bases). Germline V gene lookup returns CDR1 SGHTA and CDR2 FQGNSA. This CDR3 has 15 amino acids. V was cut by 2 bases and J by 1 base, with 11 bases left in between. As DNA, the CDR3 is TGTGCCAGCAGCTTATTGGCAGGGGCGAACACTGAAGCTTTCTTT. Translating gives CASSLLAGANTEAFF.

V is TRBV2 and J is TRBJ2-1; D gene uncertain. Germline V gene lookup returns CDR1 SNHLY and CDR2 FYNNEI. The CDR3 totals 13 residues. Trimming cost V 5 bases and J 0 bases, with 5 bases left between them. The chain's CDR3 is CASSFSSYNEQFF. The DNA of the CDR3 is TGTGCCAGCAGTTTTAGCTCCTACAATGAGCAGTTCTTC. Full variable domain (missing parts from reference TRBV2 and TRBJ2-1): EPEVTQTPSHQVTQMGQEVILRCVPISNHLYFYWYRQILGQKVEFLVSFYNNEISEKSEIFDDQFSVERPDGSNFTLKIRSTKLEDSAMYFCASSFSSYNEQFFGPGTRLTVL.

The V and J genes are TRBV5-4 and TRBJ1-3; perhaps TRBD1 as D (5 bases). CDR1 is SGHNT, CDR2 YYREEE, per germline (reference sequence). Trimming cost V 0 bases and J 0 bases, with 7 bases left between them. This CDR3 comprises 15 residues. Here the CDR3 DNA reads TGTGCCAGCAGCTTGGGGGGCAGCTCTGGAAACACCATATATTTT. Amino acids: CASSLGGSSGNTIYF.

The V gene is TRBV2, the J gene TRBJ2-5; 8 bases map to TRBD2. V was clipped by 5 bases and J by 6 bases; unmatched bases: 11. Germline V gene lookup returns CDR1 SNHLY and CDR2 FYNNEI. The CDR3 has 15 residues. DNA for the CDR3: TGTGCCAGCAGTCTGACTAGCGTCACCCTAAAGACCCAGTACTTC. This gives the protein CASSLTSVTLKTQYF.

For the CDR3, the DNA is TGTGCCAGCAGTTTCGCGGGTTTCGCGAACACCGGGGAGCTGTTTTTT. This sequence encodes CASSFAGFANTGELFF. The rearrangement joins TRBV27 to TRBJ2-2; perhaps TRBD2 as D (5 bases). Trimming removed 3 bases from V and 0 bases from J, with 11 bases in between. Per germline, CDR1 MNHEY and CDR2 SMNVEV (reference sequence). This CDR3 is built from 16 residues.

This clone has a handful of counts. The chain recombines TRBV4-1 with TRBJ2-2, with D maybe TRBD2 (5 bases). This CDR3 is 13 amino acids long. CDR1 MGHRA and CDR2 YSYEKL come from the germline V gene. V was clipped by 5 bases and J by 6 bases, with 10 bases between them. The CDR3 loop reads CASSALLAGELFF. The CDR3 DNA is TGCGCCAGCAGCGCATTACTAGCCGGGGAGCTGTTTTTT.

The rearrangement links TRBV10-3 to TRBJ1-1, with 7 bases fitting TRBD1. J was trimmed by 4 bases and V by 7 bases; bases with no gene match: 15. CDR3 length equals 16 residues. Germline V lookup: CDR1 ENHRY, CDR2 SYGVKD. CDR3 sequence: CAIIAGQVIISTEAFF. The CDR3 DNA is TGTGCCATCATTGCCGGACAGGTAATTATAAGCACTGAAGCTTTCTTT.

In nucleotides, the CDR3 is TGTGCCATCAGACGGACAGGGAACCCCAACGATGGCTACACCTTC. It translates to CAIRRTGNPNDGYTF. The chain joins TRBV10-3 to TRBJ1-2; 8 positions agree with TRBD1. CDR3 size: 15 residues. Germline CDR1 and CDR2: ENHRY and SYGVKD. V shed 6 bases, J shed 6 bases, and the junction held 12 bases outside the gene matches.

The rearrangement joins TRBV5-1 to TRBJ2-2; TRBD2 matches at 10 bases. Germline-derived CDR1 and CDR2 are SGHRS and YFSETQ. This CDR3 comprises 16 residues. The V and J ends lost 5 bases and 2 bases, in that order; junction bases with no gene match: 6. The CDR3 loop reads CASRRSGGANTGELFF. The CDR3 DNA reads TGCGCCAGCAGGCGGAGCGGGGGGGCTAACACCGGGGAGCTGTTTTTT.

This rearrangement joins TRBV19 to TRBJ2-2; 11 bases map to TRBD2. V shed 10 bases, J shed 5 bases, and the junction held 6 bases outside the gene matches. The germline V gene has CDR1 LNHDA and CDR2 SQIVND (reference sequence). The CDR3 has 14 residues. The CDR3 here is CATTGLADTGELFF. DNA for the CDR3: TGTGCCACGACGGGACTAGCGGATACCGGGGAGCTGTTTTTT. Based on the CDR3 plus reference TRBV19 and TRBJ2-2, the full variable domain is DGGITQSPKYLFRKEGQNVTLSCEQNLNHDAMYWYRQDPGQGLRLIYYSQIVNDFQKGDIAEGYSVSREKKESFPLTVTSAQKNPTAFYLCATTGLADTGELFFGEGSRLTVL.

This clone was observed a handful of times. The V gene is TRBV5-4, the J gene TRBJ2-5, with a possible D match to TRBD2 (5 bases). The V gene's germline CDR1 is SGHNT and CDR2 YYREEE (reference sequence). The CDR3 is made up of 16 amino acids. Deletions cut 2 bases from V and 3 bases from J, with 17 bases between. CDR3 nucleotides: TGTGCCAGCAGCTTAGGACGGAGGAAATCTAAAGAGACCCAGTACTTC. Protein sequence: CASSLGRRKSKETQYF. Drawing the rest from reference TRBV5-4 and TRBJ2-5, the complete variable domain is ETGVTQSPTHLIKTRGQQVTLRCSSQSGHNTVSWYQQALGQGPQFIFQYYREEENGRGNFPPRFSGLQFPNYSSELNVNALELDDSALYLCASSLGRRKSKETQYFGPGTRLLVL.

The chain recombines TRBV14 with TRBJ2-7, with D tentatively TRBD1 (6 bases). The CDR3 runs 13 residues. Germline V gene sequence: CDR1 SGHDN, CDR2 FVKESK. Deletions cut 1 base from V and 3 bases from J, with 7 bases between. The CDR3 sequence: CASSQGQDYEQYF. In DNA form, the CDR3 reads TGTGCCAGCAGCCAAGGACAGGACTACGAGCAGTACTTC.

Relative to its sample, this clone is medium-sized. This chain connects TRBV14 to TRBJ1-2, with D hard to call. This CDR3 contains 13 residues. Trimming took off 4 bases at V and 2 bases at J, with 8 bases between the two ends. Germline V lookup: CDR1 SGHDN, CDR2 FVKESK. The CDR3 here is CASSPTENYGYTF. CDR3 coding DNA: TGTGCCAGCAGCCCGACGGAGAACTATGGCTACACCTTC.

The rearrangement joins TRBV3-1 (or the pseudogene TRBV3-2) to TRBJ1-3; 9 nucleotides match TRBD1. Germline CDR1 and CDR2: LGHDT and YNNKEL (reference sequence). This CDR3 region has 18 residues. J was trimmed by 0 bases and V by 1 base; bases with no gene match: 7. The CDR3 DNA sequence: TGTGCCAGCAGCCAAGCTCTAGGGACAGGGTTCTCTGGAAACACCATATATTTT. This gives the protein CASSQALGTGFSGNTIYF.

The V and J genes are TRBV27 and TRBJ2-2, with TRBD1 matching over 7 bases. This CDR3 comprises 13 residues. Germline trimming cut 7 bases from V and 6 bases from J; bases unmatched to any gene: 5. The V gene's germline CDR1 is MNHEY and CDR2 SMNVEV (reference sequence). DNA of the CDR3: TGTGCCAGCAAACTGACAGGGCCCGGGGAGCTGTTTTTT. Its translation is CASKLTGPGELFF.

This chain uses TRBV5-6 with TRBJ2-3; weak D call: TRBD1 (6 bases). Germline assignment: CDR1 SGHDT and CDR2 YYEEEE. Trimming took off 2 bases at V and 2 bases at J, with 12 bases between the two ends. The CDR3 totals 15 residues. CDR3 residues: CASSLQGRITDTQYF. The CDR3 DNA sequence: TGTGCCAGCAGCTTACAGGGCAGGATCACAGATACGCAGTATTTT.

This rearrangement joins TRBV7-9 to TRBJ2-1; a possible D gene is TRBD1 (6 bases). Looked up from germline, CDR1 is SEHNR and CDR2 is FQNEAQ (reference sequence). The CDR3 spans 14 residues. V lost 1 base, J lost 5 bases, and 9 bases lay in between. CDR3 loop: CASSLEGDHNEQFF. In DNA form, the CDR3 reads TGTGCCAGCAGCTTAGAGGGGGACCACAATGAGCAGTTCTTC. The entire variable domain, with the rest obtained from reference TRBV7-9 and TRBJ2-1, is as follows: DTGVSQNPRHKITKRGQNVTFRCDPISEHNRLYWYRQTLGQGPEFLTYFQNEAQLEKSRLLSDRFSAERPKGSFSTLEIQRTEQGDSAMYLCASSLEGDHNEQFFGPGTRLTVL.

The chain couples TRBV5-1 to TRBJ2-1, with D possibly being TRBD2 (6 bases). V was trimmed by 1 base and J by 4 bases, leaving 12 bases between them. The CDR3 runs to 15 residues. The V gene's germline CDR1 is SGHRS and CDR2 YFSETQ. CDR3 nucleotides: TGCGCCAGCAGCTTGACAGCGGGTGGATACAATGAGCAGTTCTTC. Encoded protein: CASSLTAGGYNEQFF.

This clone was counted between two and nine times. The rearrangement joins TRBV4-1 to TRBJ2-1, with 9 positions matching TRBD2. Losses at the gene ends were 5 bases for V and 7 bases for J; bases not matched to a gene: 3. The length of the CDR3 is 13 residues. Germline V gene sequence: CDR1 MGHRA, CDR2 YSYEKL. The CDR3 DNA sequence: TGCGCCAGCAGCGGCGGGGGGGCAAATGAGCAGTTCTTC. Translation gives CASSGGGANEQFF.

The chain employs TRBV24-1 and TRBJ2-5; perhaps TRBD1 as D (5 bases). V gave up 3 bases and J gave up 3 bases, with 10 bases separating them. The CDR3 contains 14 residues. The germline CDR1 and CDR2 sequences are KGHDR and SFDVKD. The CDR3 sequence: CATSDAAGKETQYF. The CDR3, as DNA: TGTGCCACCAGTGATGCGGCAGGGAAAGAGACCCAGTACTTC.